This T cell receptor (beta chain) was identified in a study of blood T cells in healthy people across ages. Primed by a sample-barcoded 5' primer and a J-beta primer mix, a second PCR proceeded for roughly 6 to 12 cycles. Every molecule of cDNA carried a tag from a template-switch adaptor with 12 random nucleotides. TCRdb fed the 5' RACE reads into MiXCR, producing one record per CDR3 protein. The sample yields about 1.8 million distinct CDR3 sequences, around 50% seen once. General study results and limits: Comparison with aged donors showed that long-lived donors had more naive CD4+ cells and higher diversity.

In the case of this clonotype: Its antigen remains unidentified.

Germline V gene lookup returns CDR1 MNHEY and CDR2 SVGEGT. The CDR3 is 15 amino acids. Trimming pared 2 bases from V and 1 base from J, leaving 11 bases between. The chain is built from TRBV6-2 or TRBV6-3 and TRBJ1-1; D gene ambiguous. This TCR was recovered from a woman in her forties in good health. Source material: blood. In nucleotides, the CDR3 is TGTGCCAGCAGTTACCCGACCGGGCGGAACACTGAAGCTTTCTTT. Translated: CASSYPTGRNTEAFF.